One and the same sample provided the 4 T cell receptor beta chains below, sequenced in a study of neurological immune-mediated disorders. In TCRdb, the 5' RACE reads were re-called with MiXCR into one record per CDR3 protein. The table includes roughly 52,000 distinct CDR3 sequences, 4% detected once. Sequencing was performed on CD4+ T cells from blood. The receptors stem from a woman aged 40 to 49 with multiple sclerosis.

The V and J genes are TRBV5-1 and TRBJ2-3; D perhaps matches TRBD2 (7 bases). The CDR3 is 17 amino acids. Germline CDR1 SGHRS, CDR2 YFSETQ. Trimming took off 4 bases at V and 2 bases at J, with 20 bases between the two ends. In DNA, the CDR3 is TGCGCCAGCAGCCGGGAGTGGAGGGGGGGCCCCACAGATACGCAGTATTTT. It translates to CASSREWRGGPTDTQYF.

The sample holds many counts of this clonotype. The J gene is TRBJ2-7, the V gene TRBV7-2; D is unclear. Germline loops: CDR1 SGHTA, CDR2 FQGNSA. The germline V and J ends were trimmed by 4 bases and 4 bases, with 5 bases remaining between them. The CDR3 spans 11 residues. The CDR3 reads CASSSLYEQYF. The CDR3, as DNA: TGTGCCAGCAGCTCCCTTTACGAGCAGTACTTC.

This clonotype appeared many times. The chain uses TRBV5-1 and TRBJ1-1; perhaps TRBD1 as D (5 bases). The ends were cut back, 7 bases at V and 1 base at J, with 14 bases in the middle. The CDR3 loop spans 14 amino acids. CDR1 and CDR2 (germline): SGHRS, YFSETQ. CDR3 residues: CASGSGGTNTEAFF. The CDR3 coding sequence is TGCGCCAGCGGGTCGGGCGGGACGAACACTGAAGCTTTCTTT.

A note on this clonotype: A clone one base away is much larger, so this may be a read error. The chain recombines TRBV7-9 with TRBJ2-7; possible D gene TRBD1, 5 bases. The CDR3 totals 12 residues. CDR1 and CDR2 from the germline V gene are SEHNR and FQNEAQ (reference sequence). Between the trimmed V and J ends, which lost 3 bases and 8 bases, there was a span of 11 bases. CDR3 in amino acids: CASSFTGTKQYF. The CDR3 DNA is TGTGCCAGCAGCTTTACAGGAACCAAGCAGTACTTC.